These T cell receptor beta chains were read from a single sample in a study of T cells in Graves' hyperthyroidism and ophthalmopathy. TCRdb processed the multiplex PCR reads anew with MiXCR; each CDR3 protein has one entry. The table shows a few hundred thousand distinct CDR3 sequences, with 14% to 15% occurring only once. The sample was blood. These receptors were collected from a woman in her twenties or thirties with Graves' hyperthyroidism. Each CDR3 is given with its conserved first and last residue. The D gene is left open where the match is weak. Clone size is not always given. Where it is, it says once, few, many or a class for expanded clones.

v_gene	j_gene	abundance	d_gene	len	CDR3nt	CDR3aa
TRBV7-8	TRBJ1-1	NA	NA	15	TGTGCCACCGCGAGGTCAGGCGCACTGAACACTGAAGCTTTCTTT	CATARSGALNTEAFF
TRBV7-9	TRBJ1-1	many	TRBD1	13	TGTGCCAGCAGACAAGACAGGGTAAATGAAGCTTTCTTT	CASRQDRVNEAFF
TRBV6-1	TRBJ2-3	NA	NA	15	TGTGCCAGCAGCCAGAATCCCTCCGGCACAGATACGCAGTATTTT	CASSQNPSGTDTQYF
TRBV28	TRBJ2-1	many	NA	17	TGTGCCAGCAGTTTCAAAATAGCCCGTAGAACTTACAATGAGCAGTTCTTC	CASSFKIARRTYNEQFF
TRBV6-2/TRBV6-3	TRBJ2-7	many	NA	18	TGTGCCAGCAGTTACTCGAAAGTCGAGGGGGGAAGATTCTACGAGCAGTACTTC	CASSYSKVEGGRFYEQYF
TRBV7-2	TRBJ1-1	NA	NA	17	TGTGCCAGCAGCTTACTATTGACTGAGGTAATGAACACTGAAGCTTTCTTT	CASSLLLTEVMNTEAFF
TRBV6-1	TRBJ2-7	NA	NA	14	TGTGCCAGCAGCCGTAATCCCGTTGGCGGCGAGCAGTACTTC	CASSRNPVGGEQYF
TRBV28	TRBJ1-5	many	TRBD1	15	TGTGCCAGCAGTTTATTTACAGGGGCCCCACAGCCCCAGCATTTT	CASSLFTGAPQPQHF
TRBV29-1	TRBJ1-2	NA	NA	12	TGCAGCGAGGGGGACACCAACTATGGCTACACCTTC	CSEGDTNYGYTF
TRBV4-1	TRBJ2-7	NA	TRBD1	15	TGCGCCAGCAGCCAGACAGGGGACATCTCCTACGAGCAGTACTTC	CASSQTGDISYEQYF
TRBV5-4	TRBJ2-2	many	TRBD2	18	TGTGCCAGCAGCTTGGTCGGCGGGAGGGCCCAGAGGACCGGGGAGCTGTTTTTT	CASSLVGGRAQRTGELFF
TRBV3-1	TRBJ2-7	NA	NA	14	TGTGCCAGCAGCCAAGAGTGGAACACCTACGAGCAGTACTTC	CASSQEWNTYEQYF
TRBV28	TRBJ2-1	many	TRBD2	17	TGTGCCAGCAGCGACGGACTAGCGGGAGGGCCGTCCCCCGAGCAGTTCTTC	CASSDGLAGGPSPEQFF
TRBV28	TRBJ1-2	many	NA	15	TGTGCCAGCAGTTTATCGGGGGGGAACTCTCGTGGCTACACCTTC	CASSLSGGNSRGYTF
TRBV5-4	TRBJ2-1	few	NA	14	TGTGCCAGCAGTTCCTCCGGGACGGACAATGAGCAGTTCTTC	CASSSSGTDNEQFF
TRBV3-1	TRBJ1-1	few	NA	15	TGTGCCAGCAGCCAAGAATCGATCATGAACACTGAAGCTTTCTTT	CASSQESIMNTEAFF
TRBV5-5	TRBJ2-5	NA	NA	16	TGTGCCAGCAGCTTGGTCCCGGGACCAAGGCAAGAGACCCAGTACTTC	CASSLVPGPRQETQYF
TRBV28	TRBJ2-7	few	TRBD2	15	TGTGCCAGCAGTGCCATGACTAGCCTCTCCTACGAGCAGTACTTC	CASSAMTSLSYEQYF
TRBV9	TRBJ2-7	NA	NA	16	TGTGCCAGCAGCGTAGAGCGCTACACCAGCTCCTACGAGCAGTACTTC	CASSVERYTSSYEQYF
TRBV28	TRBJ1-5	NA	NA	15	TGTGTCAGCAGCCCCGGCGGGTTGGGCAATCAGCCCCAGCATTTT	CVSSPGGLGNQPQHF
TRBV6-1	TRBJ2-3	many	NA	13	TGTGCCAGCAATCGACAGAGCACAGATACGCAGTATTTT	CASNRQSTDTQYF
TRBV12-3/TRBV12-4	TRBJ2-3	many	NA	15	TGTGCCAGCCGCCGATTAGGGCGGGTGTCAGATACGCAGTATTTT	CASRRLGRVSDTQYF
TRBV12-3/TRBV12-4	TRBJ2-7	many	NA	13	TGTGCCAGCGCGACAGACAGCTCCTACGAGCAGTACTTC	CASATDSSYEQYF
TRBV30	TRBJ1-2	NA	NA	11	TGTGCCTGGAGTGTAGACTATGGCTACACCTTC	CAWSVDYGYTF
TRBV20-1	TRBJ2-6	NA	NA	14	TGCAGTGCTTCTTCAGGGTCTGGGGCCAACGTCCTGACTTTC	CSASSGSGANVLTF
TRBV6-1	TRBJ2-2	few	NA	13	TGTGCCAGCAGGACTTGGAACACCGGGGAGCTGTTTTTT	CASRTWNTGELFF
TRBV28	TRBJ1-4	NA	NA	17	TGTGCCAGCAGTTTATTGATGGCAGGTTCAACTAATGAAAAACTGTTTTTT	CASSLLMAGSTNEKLFF
TRBV20-1	TRBJ2-7	few	NA	11	TGCAGTAGCCTTAGAAGTTACGAGCAGTACTTC	CSSLRSYEQYF
TRBV11-2	TRBJ1-6	NA	NA	12	TGTGCCAGCAGCTTTAAGGGTTCACCCCTCTACTTT	CASSFKGSPLYF
TRBV29-1	TRBJ1-5	many	NA	12	TGCAGCGTTAGACACTCCAATCAGCCCCAGCATTTT	CSVRHSNQPQHF
TRBV12-3/TRBV12-4	TRBJ1-5	NA	NA	13	TGTGCCAGCGGACAGTATAGCAATCAGCCCCAGCATTTT	CASGQYSNQPQHF
TRBV6-1	TRBJ2-3	many	TRBD2	15	TGTGCCAGCAGTTATACTAGCGGGAGCTCAGATACGCAGTATTTT	CASSYTSGSSDTQYF
TRBV3-1	TRBJ1-1	many	NA	18	TGTGCCAGCAGCCAAGAGGGGCCATGGGCGACAGAGAACACTGAAGCTTTCTTT	CASSQEGPWATENTEAFF
TRBV12-3/TRBV12-4	TRBJ1-2	NA	NA	11	TGTGCCAGCAGTTCGGGCACCACCTACACCTTC	CASSSGTTYTF
TRBV15	TRBJ1-2	NA	NA	17	TGTGCCACCAGCAGCAGTTCCGTCTGGGGCGCAAGGTATGGCTACACCTTC	CATSSSSVWGARYGYTF
TRBV30	TRBJ2-2	many	TRBD1	17	TGTGCCTGGAGCCCTATAACAGGGGGCTTTACGACCGGGGAGCTGTTTTTT	CAWSPITGGFTTGELFF
TRBV6-5	TRBJ2-1	few	NA	15	TGTGCCAGCAGTTACCGGGGACTGATGACTGGTGAGCAGTTCTTC	CASSYRGLMTGEQFF
TRBV5-1	TRBJ2-3	many	TRBD2	16	TGCGCCAGCAGAGAACTACTAGCGGGAGGACCAGATACGCAGTATTTT	CASRELLAGGPDTQYF
TRBV30	TRBJ2-3	many	TRBD1	17	TGTGCCTGGAGAGGACAGGGGGCGGCTACTTACACAGATACGCAGTATTTT	CAWRGQGAATYTDTQYF
TRBV5-1	TRBJ2-3	NA	TRBD2	15	TGCGCCAGCAGCCCCGTAGCGGGAGGGCCGGGTACGCAGTATTTT	CASSPVAGGPGTQYF
TRBV6-1	TRBJ1-5	many	NA	14	TGTGCCAGCAACCCGAGGGCCAGCAATCAGCCCCAGCATTTT	CASNPRASNQPQHF
TRBV6-1	TRBJ1-1	few	NA	14	TGTGCCAGCAGTTCCGCAGGGTTAAACACTGAAGCTTTCTTT	CASSSAGLNTEAFF
TRBV2	TRBJ1-1	many	NA	13	TGTGCCAGCAGTGATGTGGGGGGCACTGAAGCTTTCTTT	CASSDVGGTEAFF
TRBV28	TRBJ2-1	many	NA	15	TGTGCCAGCAGTTTATCGGCCCCGGGAGAAAATGAGCAGTTCTTC	CASSLSAPGENEQFF
TRBV3-1	TRBJ1-6	many	NA	15	TGTGCCAGCAGCCAAGGGGGTTGGGATAATTCACCCCTCCACTTT	CASSQGGWDNSPLHF
TRBV6-1	TRBJ2-2	many	NA	13	TGTGCCAGCAGTGATCCGTGGGACGGGGAGCTGTTTTTT	CASSDPWDGELFF